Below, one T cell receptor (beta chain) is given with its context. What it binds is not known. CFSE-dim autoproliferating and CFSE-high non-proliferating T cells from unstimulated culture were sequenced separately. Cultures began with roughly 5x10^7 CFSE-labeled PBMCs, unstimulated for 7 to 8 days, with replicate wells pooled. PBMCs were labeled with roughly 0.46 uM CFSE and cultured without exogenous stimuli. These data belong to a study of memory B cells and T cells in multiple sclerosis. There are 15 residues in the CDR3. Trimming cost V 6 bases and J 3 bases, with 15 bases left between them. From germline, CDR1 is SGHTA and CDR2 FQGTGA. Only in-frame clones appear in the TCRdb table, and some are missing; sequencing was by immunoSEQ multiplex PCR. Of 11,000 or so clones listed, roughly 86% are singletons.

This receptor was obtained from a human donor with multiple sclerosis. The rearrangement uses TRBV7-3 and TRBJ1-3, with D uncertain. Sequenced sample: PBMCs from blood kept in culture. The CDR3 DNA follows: TGTGCCAGCAGTCAGGACCTTTCTTATGGAAACACCATATATTTT. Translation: CASSQDLSYGNTIYF. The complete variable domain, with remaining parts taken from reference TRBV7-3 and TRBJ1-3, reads GAGVSQTPSNKVTEKGKYVELRCDPISGHTALYWYRQSLGQGPEFLIYFQGTGAADDSGLPNDRFFAVRPEGSVSTLKIQRTERGDSAVYLCASSQDLSYGNTIYFGEGSWLTVV.